This TCR beta chain originates from a study of T cells in Graves' hyperthyroidism and ophthalmopathy. RNA transcripts were the template for amplifying TCR beta CDR3 regions. HTBI primers were used for first-round RT-PCR of the TCR CDR3. MiXCR was run by TCRdb on the multiplex PCR reads, yielding one entry per CDR3 protein. The data hold a few hundred thousand distinct CDR3 sequences, with about 18% observed a single time. CDR1 and CDR2 from the germline V gene are DFQATT and SNEGSKA (reference sequence). The trim removed 3 bases at V and 2 bases at J, leaving 10 bases unmatched. This CDR3 spans 17 amino acids.

Sequencing input: blood. The receptor was derived from a young man with Graves' ophthalmopathy. V is TRBV20-1 and J is TRBJ1-5, with TRBD1 matching over 10 bases. The CDR3 sequence: CSASRPGTGEGNQPQHF. CDR3 bases: TGCAGTGCTAGTCGTCCCGGGACAGGGGAAGGCAATCAGCCCCAGCATTTT.